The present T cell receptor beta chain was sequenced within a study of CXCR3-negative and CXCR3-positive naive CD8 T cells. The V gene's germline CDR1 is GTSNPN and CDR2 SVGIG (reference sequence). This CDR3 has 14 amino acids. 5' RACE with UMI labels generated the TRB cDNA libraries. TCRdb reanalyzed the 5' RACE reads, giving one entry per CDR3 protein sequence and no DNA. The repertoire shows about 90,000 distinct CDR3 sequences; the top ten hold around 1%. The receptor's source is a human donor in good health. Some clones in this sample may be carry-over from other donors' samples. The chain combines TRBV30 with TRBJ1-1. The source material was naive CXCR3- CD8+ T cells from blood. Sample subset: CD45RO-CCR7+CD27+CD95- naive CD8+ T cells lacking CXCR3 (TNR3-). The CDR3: CAWSGIGTNTEAFF.